Here is one T cell receptor beta chain with its context. Its antigen is currently unknown. This sample stems from a study of Tregs in tolerant kidney transplant recipients. Study outcomes and limitations: Nucleotide sequences could not be compared across some patients' samples due to primer changes. Biological reproducibility was not directly addressed in this study. Tolerant patients' donor-specific Tregs expanded beyond overall Tregs, suggesting antigen-driven growth.

Deletions cut 5 bases from V and 11 bases from J, with 16 bases between. Germline V gene sequence: CDR1 SGHTA, CDR2 FQGTGA. This CDR3 comprises 13 residues. Mixed chimerism was transient after nonmyeloablative marrow transplants from related graft donors. Thawed PBMCs were FACS-sorted into unstimulated CD4+CD25+CD127- regulatory T cells, CD4+CD25- non-regulatory cells, CD4 and CD8 cells. TCRdb's copy holds only in-frame clones and misses some; the assay was immunoSEQ multiplex PCR. The sample has around 50,000 clones; approximately 89% are singletons. The source material was CD8+ T cells from blood (PBMCs), sampled 12 months after the transplant. The chain joins TRBV7-3 to TRBJ1-5; unclear D gene. The TCR sequence derives from a human patient who received a combined kidney and bone marrow transplant. Some T cells may have come from the graft donor. CDR3 sequence reads: CASSPKLEEAQHF. The CDR3 DNA follows: TGTGCCAGCAGCCCGAAGTTGGAGGAAGCCCAGCATTTT. Variable domain in full (rest from reference TRBV7-3 and TRBJ1-5): GAGVSQTPSNKVTEKGKYVELRCDPISGHTALYWYRQSLGQGPEFLIYFQGTGAADDSGLPNDRFFAVRPEGSVSTLKIQRTERGDSAVYLCASSPKLEEAQHFGDGTRLSIL.